The 22 T cell receptor beta chains in this list originate from one sample, sequenced in a study of blood T cell repertoires in COVID-19. Repertoires were generated with immunoSEQ multiplex PCR, while TCRdb's copy carries only in-frame clones and drops some. The table records hundreds of thousands of clones, about 90% of them present only once. Sequenced sample: peripheral blood. The receptors stem from a woman between 25 and 40 years old who had recovered from COVID-19.

V and J are TRBV3-1 (or the pseudogene TRBV3-2) and TRBJ1-1, with a weak D call TRBD1 (5 bases). The CDR3 loop spans 12 amino acids. Deletions cut 4 bases from V and 4 bases from J, with 7 bases between. CDR1 and CDR2 (germline): LGHDT, YNNKEL (reference sequence). The DNA of the CDR3 is TGTGCCAGCAGCCTAGGGGCCACTGAAGCTTTCTTT. It is translated as CASSLGATEAFF.

The chain uses TRBV11-2 and TRBJ1-1, with D maybe TRBD1 (6 bases). This CDR3 is built from 16 residues. V was trimmed by 2 bases and J by 4 bases, leaving 17 bases between them. Germline values: CDR1 SGHAT, CDR2 FQNNGV. The CDR3 protein is CASSLRGGTWGTEAFF. The CDR3 DNA follows: TGTGCCAGCAGCTTAAGGGGGGGCACGTGGGGCACTGAAGCTTTCTTT.

The J gene is TRBJ1-2, the V gene TRBV2; 8 bases are shared with TRBD1. V lost 3 bases to trimming and J lost 7 bases; unmatched junction nucleotides: 10. In germline, CDR1 is SNHLY, CDR2 FYNNEI. The CDR3 loop spans 15 amino acids. CDR3 coding DNA: TGTGCCAGCAGTGAGATGGGCAGGGGGCGCGGTGGCTACACCTTC. This encodes CASSEMGRGRGGYTF.

This chain links TRBV6-5 with TRBJ2-1, with 9 bases that match TRBD2. Trimming cost V 6 bases and J 4 bases; bases outside gene matches: 4. The CDR3 contains 14 residues. The V gene's germline CDR1 is MNHEY and CDR2 SVGAGI. The CDR3 DNA sequence: TGTGCCAGCAGGGGGCTAGCGGGGTACAATGAGCAGTTCTTC. It encodes CASRGLAGYNEQFF.

The chain carries TRBV5-8 and TRBJ1-2, with TRBD1 matching 9 bases. J was trimmed by 4 bases and V by 2 bases; bases with no gene match: 18. The germline V gene has CDR1 SGHTS and CDR2 YDEGEE. The CDR3 spans 19 residues. The CDR3 is CASSLANTGTGYRGYGYTF. The CDR3 DNA follows: TGTGCCAGCAGCTTAGCCAATACCGGGACAGGGTATAGGGGCTATGGCTACACCTTC. Looking up the rest from reference TRBV5-8 and TRBJ1-2 gives the full variable domain: EAGVTQSPTHLIKTRGQQATLRCSPISGHTSVYWYQQALGLGLQFLLWYDEGEERNRGNFPPRFSGRQFPNYSSELNVNALELEDSALYLCASSLANTGTGYRGYGYTFGSGTRLTVV.

This chain connects TRBV9 to TRBJ2-3; no reliable D call. The germline V gene encodes CDR1 SGDLS and CDR2 YYNGEE. V shed 0 bases and J shed 6 bases, with 8 bases lying between them. CDR3 length: 13 amino acids. CDR3 DNA: TGTGCCAGCAGCGTAGACGGAGCGGATACGCAGTATTTT. This codes for CASSVDGADTQYF.

The chain employs TRBV11-2 and TRBJ1-1; TRBD1 agrees at 8 bases. The CDR3 extends over 15 amino acids. The germline V gene encodes CDR1 SGHAT and CDR2 FQNNGV. Losses at the gene ends were 5 bases for V and 1 base for J; bases not matched to a gene: 6. The CDR3 DNA sequence: TGTGCCAGCAGCCGGGACAGGCCGGAGAACACTGAAGCTTTCTTT. This translates into CASSRDRPENTEAFF.

About this clone itself: Other DNA variants within this sample encode the same CDR3. This chain uses TRBV12-3 or TRBV12-4 with TRBJ1-2; 7 nucleotides align to TRBD1. The V and J ends lost 6 bases and 7 bases, in that order; junction bases with no gene match: 5. The CDR3 sequence is 12 residues long. The CDR3 is CASSLDRVGYTF. The DNA for the CDR3 is TGTGCCAGCAGCCTCGACAGGGTTGGCTACACCTTC.

This chain joins TRBV19 and TRBJ1-1; D gene uncertain. V gave up 3 bases and J gave up 7 bases, with 9 bases separating them. Germline V gives CDR1 LNHDA, CDR2 SQIVND (reference sequence). This CDR3 has 12 amino acids. The CDR3 sequence is CASSISRLEAFF. The CDR3 coding sequence is TGTGCCAGTAGTATCTCGCGGCTTGAAGCTTTCTTT.

The chain combines TRBV6-2 or TRBV6-3 with TRBJ1-6; tentative D call: TRBD1 (5 bases). The CDR3 contains 14 residues. The V and J ends lost 5 bases and 7 bases respectively, with 12 bases between them. The germline gives CDR1 MNHEY, CDR2 SVGEGT. For the CDR3, the DNA is TGTGCCAGCAGTCAGGGACGGGAGAATTCACCCCTCCACTTT. Amino acids: CASSQGRENSPLHF.

The V gene is TRBV11-2, the J gene TRBJ2-2, with 9 bases fitting TRBD2. J gave up 5 bases and V 2 bases, and 3 bases lay outside the gene matches. The germline CDR1 and CDR2 sequences are SGHAT and FQNNGV. The CDR3 is 15 amino acids. The CDR3 bases are TGTGCCAGCAGCTTAATTAGCGGGAGAACCGGGGAGCTGTTTTTT. Its translation: CASSLISGRTGELFF. Supplemented by reference TRBV11-2 and TRBJ2-2, the full variable domain reads EAGVAQSPRYKIIEKRQSVAFWCNPISGHATLYWYQQILGQGPKLLIQFQNNGVVDDSQLPKDRFSAERLKGVDSTLKIQPAKLEDSAVYLCASSLISGRTGELFFGEGSRLTVL.

The chain joins TRBV24-1 to TRBJ2-2, with D maybe TRBD1 (5 bases). The CDR3 length is 16 residues. Germline V gives CDR1 KGHDR, CDR2 SFDVKD. V lost 4 bases and J 4 bases, leaving 15 bases between the germline ends. CDR3 coding DNA: TGTGCCACCAGTGAGTCTAGGGGTTTAGGCACCGGGGAGCTGTTTTTT. It specifies CATSESRGLGTGELFF.

This clone has only a few counts. The chain uses TRBV5-1 and TRBJ1-6; D might be TRBD1 (6 bases). V dropped 1 base and J dropped 8 bases, with 13 bases sitting between them. Germline loops: CDR1 SGHRS, CDR2 YFSETQ. The CDR3 length is 15 residues. The CDR3 nucleotides are TGCGCCAGCAGCTTGCGGCAGGGGTCAGATTCACCCCTCCACTTT. Its translation: CASSLRQGSDSPLHF.

This clone has a count of ten or more. The V and J genes are TRBV6-2 or TRBV6-3 and TRBJ2-1, with a weak D call TRBD1 (5 bases). Trimming took 0 bases from V and 4 from J, leaving 16 bases between them. This CDR3 has 17 residues. Germline V gene lookup returns CDR1 MNHEY and CDR2 SVGEGT. CDR3 nucleotides: TGTGCCAGCAGTTACTCGCCCCCTAGGGGCATTTACAATGAGCAGTTCTTC. Translating gives CASSYSPPRGIYNEQFF.

The rearrangement uses TRBV7-8 and TRBJ1-4; TRBD1 aligns across 9 bases. Germline CDR1 SGHVS, CDR2 FQNEAQ. This CDR3 contains 17 residues. V gave up 5 bases and J gave up 4 bases; unmatched junction bases: 11. The CDR3 loop is CASSPHRGRIGNEKLFF. The CDR3 region has the DNA TGTGCCAGCAGCCCGCACAGGGGGCGGATAGGTAATGAAAAACTGTTTTTT.

The chain carries TRBV7-2 and TRBJ2-3; possible D gene TRBD1, 5 bases. Trimming pared 1 base from V and 2 bases from J, leaving 13 bases between. The germline V gene has CDR1 SGHTA and CDR2 FQGNSA. The CDR3 length is 16 residues. The CDR3 DNA sequence: TGTGCCAGCAGCTTAGTTGGGGCACCTGACACAGATACGCAGTATTTT. Translation: CASSLVGAPDTDTQYF.

The rearrangement links TRBV28 to TRBJ1-2; TRBD1 aligns across 8 bases. CDR3 length: 14 residues. CDR1 MDHEN and CDR2 SYDVKM come from the germline V gene. V shed 6 bases, J shed 4 bases, and the junction held 7 bases outside the gene matches. CDR3 region: CASSIGTGFYGYTF. CDR3 DNA sequence: TGTGCCAGCAGCATCGGGACAGGATTCTATGGCTACACCTTC.

The rearrangement links TRBV16 to TRBJ1-1, with D possibly TRBD1 on 6 matching bases. Germline V gene sequence: CDR1 KGHSY, CDR2 FQNENV. V shed 6 bases and J shed 7 bases, with 21 bases lying between them. This CDR3 spans 15 amino acids. The chain's CDR3 is CASSLDGGAYVEAFF. In DNA, the CDR3 is TGTGCCAGCAGTCTTGATGGGGGGGCTTATGTTGAAGCTTTCTTT.

J is TRBJ2-1 and V is TRBV7-8, with 11 positions matching TRBD2. V lost 2 bases and J lost 3; bases outside the gene matches: 3. CDR1 and CDR2 from the germline V gene are SGHVS and FQNEAQ. The CDR3 consists of 16 residues. The CDR3 protein is CASSLILAGDYNEQFF. The CDR3 bases are TGTGCCAGCAGCTTAATACTAGCGGGAGACTACAATGAGCAGTTCTTC. Together with reference TRBV7-8 and TRBJ2-1, the CDR3 gives the full variable domain: GAGVSQSPRYKVAKRGQDVALRCDPISGHVSLFWYQQALGQGPEFLTYFQNEAQLDKSGLPSDRFFAERPEGSVSTLKIQRTQQEDSAVYLCASSLILAGDYNEQFFGPGTRLTVL.

V and J are TRBV3-1 (or the pseudogene TRBV3-2) and TRBJ2-5; tentative D call: TRBD1 (6 bases). The CDR3 spans 13 residues. V was pared by 1 base and J by 3 bases, with 6 bases between. Germline CDR1 LGHDT, CDR2 YNNKEL (reference sequence). The CDR3 DNA reads TGTGCCAGCAGCCAAGGACAGGAAGAGACCCAGTACTTC. Translated: CASSQGQEETQYF.

This clone was seen a handful of times. CDR3 in DNA: TGTGCCACCAGTGACCCTAGCGGGAGTGGCGAGCAGTACTTC. It translates to CATSDPSGSGEQYF. The chain combines TRBV24-1 with TRBJ2-7; 10 bases map to TRBD2. CDR3 size: 14 residues. J was trimmed by 6 bases and V by 4 bases; bases with no gene match: 5. CDR1 and CDR2 (germline): KGHDR, SFDVKD.

The CDR3 DNA reads TGTGCTAGTGGTTTGGTACCTCCACTAGCCAATCACTATGGCTACACCTTC. This gives the protein CASGLVPPLANHYGYTF. The V call is TRBV12-5, the J call TRBJ1-2; the D is unclear. The CDR3 is 17 residues long. V was clipped by 0 bases and J by 3 bases, with 17 bases between them. CDR1 is LGHNT and CDR2 is FRNRAP in the germline V gene.